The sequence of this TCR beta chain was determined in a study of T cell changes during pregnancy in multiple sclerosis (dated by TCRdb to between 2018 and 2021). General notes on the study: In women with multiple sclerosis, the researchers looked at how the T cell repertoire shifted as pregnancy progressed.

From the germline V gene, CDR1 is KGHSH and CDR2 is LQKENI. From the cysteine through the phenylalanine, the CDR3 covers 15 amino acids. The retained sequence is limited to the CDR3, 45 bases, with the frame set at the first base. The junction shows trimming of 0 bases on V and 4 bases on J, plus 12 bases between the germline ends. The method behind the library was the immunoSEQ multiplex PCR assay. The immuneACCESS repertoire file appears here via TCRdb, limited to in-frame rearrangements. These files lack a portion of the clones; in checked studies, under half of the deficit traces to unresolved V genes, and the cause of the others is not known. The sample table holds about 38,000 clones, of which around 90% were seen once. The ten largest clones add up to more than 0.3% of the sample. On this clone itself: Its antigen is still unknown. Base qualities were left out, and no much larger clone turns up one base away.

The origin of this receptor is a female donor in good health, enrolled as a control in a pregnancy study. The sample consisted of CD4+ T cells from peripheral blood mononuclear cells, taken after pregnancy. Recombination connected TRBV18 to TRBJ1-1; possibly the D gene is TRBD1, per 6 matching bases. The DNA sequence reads TGTGCCAGCTCACCACCGCTCACAGGGACCACTGAAGCTTTCTTT. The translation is CASSPPLTGTTEAFF.